This TCR beta chain derives from a study of OX40 agonist ivuxolimab in advanced cancers. Turning to the overall study: The costimulatory receptor OX40 (CD134) was targeted by ivuxolimab, a fully human IgG2 agonistic monoclonal antibody. Partial responses were achieved by three dose-escalation patients, of whom one had hepatocellular carcinoma and two had cutaneous melanoma. The paper covers the monotherapy dose-escalation part of the phase I ivuxolimab trial, which included N = 52 patients. Peripheral TCRbeta sequencing was intended to test whether TCR sequence diversity was altered and clonal T-cell expansion was caused by ivuxolimab. Among the approximately 54 dose-escalation patients, about 20 had hepatocellular carcinoma, about 15 melanoma, 9 renal cell carcinoma and 9 head and neck cancer. Intravenous ivuxolimab was administered to patients every 2 weeks at six dose levels: 0.01, 0.1, 0.3, 1.5, 3 and 10 mg/kg. Patients were allowed to have had prior anti-PD-1, anti-PD-L1 or anti-CTLA-4 therapy, and around 43% of the dose-escalation patients had been treated with checkpoint inhibitors. The dose-escalation cohort was 82.7% male with a mean age of roughly 62 years, ranging from roughly 20 to 80.

Patients with autoimmune disease history or receiving systemic immunosuppression were excluded from the trial. Peripheral blood for TCR sequencing was collected from all dose cohorts at baseline, on cycle 4 day 1, and on cycle 7 day 1. The samples were taken from a phase I, first-in-human, multicenter, open-label dose-escalation trial of ivuxolimab. Adults with locally advanced or metastatic melanoma, renal cell, hepatocellular, or head and neck squamous cell carcinoma were enrolled in the trial. Before TCR sequencing, CD4+ and CD8+ T cells were separately sorted from peripheral blood. The CDR3 holds 14 amino acids from the cysteine to the phenylalanine. Kept here is only the CDR3 DNA, which spans 42 bases and is read in frame from base 1. At the junction V is shortened by 9 bases and J by 3 bases; bases outside the gene matches: 6. The germline V gene yields MNHEY for CDR1 and SVGAGI for CDR2. Study-wide findings and limitations: At doses from 0.1 to 3.0 mg/kg, clonal expansion was seen in both CD4+ and CD8+ blood T cells between baseline and week 6. On average, CD8+ T cells showed more expanded clones than CD4+ T cells after ivuxolimab. Partial responders in the 0.1-3.0 mg/kg groups had among the lowest normalized peripheral clonal expansion, especially among CD8+ T cells. Low levels of normalized T-cell clonal expansion were also shown by some nonresponding patients. Which antigens the clonally expanded peripheral T cells were specific for was not determined.

Genomic DNA was extracted from sorted cells for sequencing of the TCRbeta CDR3 region. The immunoSEQ Assay was used to sequence the TCRbeta CDR3 regions. TCRdb's version of the immuneACCESS table is confined to in-frame rearrangements and falls short of the full clone set. An unresolved V gene accounts for under half of the shortfall where checked; the remainder is of unknown origin. The sample table contains some 86,000 clones; only one count was recorded for about 90% of them. Of the sample, 0.33% falls within the top ten clones. About this clone itself: Its antigen is still unknown. Base-call qualities are not available, and no considerably larger clone is one nucleotide away.

The TCR sequence derives from an adult with an advanced solid tumor such as melanoma, head and neck, liver or kidney cancer. Here the sequenced sample was CD4+ or CD8+ T cells sorted from blood, taken in a trial of the OX40 agonist ivuxolimab. Recombination joined TRBV6-5 with TRBJ2-1; the central 9 bases match TRBD1. The nucleotide sequence is TGTGCCAGTCGCCGGGACAGGGACTACAATGAGCAGTTCTTC. Its protein product is CASRRDRDYNEQFF.